The present T cell receptor (beta chain) was sequenced within a study of T-cell reconstitution after alpha-beta-depleted transplantation in children. Points from the study as a whole: Expanded graft clones numbering several hundred reportedly gave rise to alpha-beta T cells about two months after transplant. The high TCRbeta diversity at day 60 in some patients came from surviving recipient T cells and thymic progenitors. Newly produced T cells mostly accounted for T-cell counts and diversity one year post-transplant.

Unique molecular identifiers were used to barcode this TCRbeta library. TCRdb reanalysed the PCR reads using MiXCR and keeps one entry per CDR3 protein. The table lists some 840,000 distinct CDR3 sequences, under 20% of them singletons. Germline V gives CDR1 MDHEN, CDR2 SYDVKM. This CDR3 spans 15 amino acids. V lost 5 bases, J lost 3 bases, and 9 bases stayed unmatched. This clonotype appeared a few times. Its cognate antigen is unknown. J is TRBJ2-5 and V is TRBV28; 7 positions match TRBD1. The source was PBMCs, mostly from graft donor cells, collected 360 days after TCRalphabeta/CD19-depleted stem cell transplant. This TCR derives from a male patient under 18 who had a stem cell transplant for acute lymphoblastic leukemia, so the T cells may come from the graft donor. CDR3 region: CASSHTGEGEETQYF. The CDR3 DNA reads TGTGCCAGCAGTCACACAGGGGAAGGGGAAGAGACCCAGTACTTC.